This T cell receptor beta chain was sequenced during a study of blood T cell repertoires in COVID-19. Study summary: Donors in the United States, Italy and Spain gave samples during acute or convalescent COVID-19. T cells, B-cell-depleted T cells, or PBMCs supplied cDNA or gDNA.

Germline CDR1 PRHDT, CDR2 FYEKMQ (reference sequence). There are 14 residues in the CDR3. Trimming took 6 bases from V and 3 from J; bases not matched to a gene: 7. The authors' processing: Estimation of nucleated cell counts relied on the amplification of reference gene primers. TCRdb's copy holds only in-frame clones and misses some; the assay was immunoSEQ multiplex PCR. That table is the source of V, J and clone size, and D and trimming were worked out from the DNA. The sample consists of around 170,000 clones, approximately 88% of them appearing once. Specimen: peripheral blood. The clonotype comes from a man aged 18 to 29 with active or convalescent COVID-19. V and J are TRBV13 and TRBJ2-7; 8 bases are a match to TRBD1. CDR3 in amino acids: CASSPRTGYYEQYF. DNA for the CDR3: TGTGCCAGCAGTCCCAGGACAGGGTACTACGAGCAGTACTTC. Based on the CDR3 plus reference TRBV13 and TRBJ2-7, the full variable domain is AAGVIQSPRHLIKEKRETATLKCYPIPRHDTVYWYQQGPGQDPQFLISFYEKMQSDKGSIPDRFSAQQFSDYHSELNMSSLELGDSALYFCASSPRTGYYEQYFGPGTRLTVT.